This T cell receptor beta chain was identified during a study of beta chain features in type 1 diabetes. About the research overall: Investigators examined some 100,000,000 sorted cells across all samples. Whole-study findings and limits: Researchers caution that PCR might favor shorter templates, equally among patients and controls. Type 1 diabetes patients had VDJ junctions that carried fewer insertions and more deletions.

It was via CD45RO/CCR7/CD25/CD127/CD95/CD27 that CD4+ naive, central memory, regulatory and stem cell-like memory cells were sorted. The ends lost 4 bases at V and 5 bases at J; junction bases unmatched: 4. In germline, CDR1 is SGHNT, CDR2 YYREEE (reference sequence). The CDR3 spans 15 residues. All of the isolated RNA was reverse transcribed, so expressed TCRB transcripts were sequenced. Profiling relied on immunoSEQ multiplex PCR, and the TCRdb table lists in-frame clones only, not all of them. In the table there are approximately 120,000 clones, around 40% of which are singletons. This clone was counted only a few times. Its specificity is not known.

Sequencing was done on a sample of stem cell memory CD4+ T cells from blood. The TCR was taken from a woman under 30 in good health. The J gene is TRBJ2-2, the V gene TRBV5-4, with 11 bases fitting TRBD2. The CDR3 here is CASSARLAGTGELFF. The CDR3 DNA reads TGTGCCAGCAGCGCCCGACTAGCGGGGACCGGGGAGCTGTTTTTT. Using reference TRBV5-4 and TRBJ2-2 for the parts outside the CDR3, the full variable domain is ETGVTQSPTHLIKTRGQQVTLRCSSQSGHNTVSWYQQALGQGPQFIFQYYREEENGRGNFPPRFSGLQFPNYSSELNVNALELDDSALYLCASSARLAGTGELFFGEGSRLTVL.